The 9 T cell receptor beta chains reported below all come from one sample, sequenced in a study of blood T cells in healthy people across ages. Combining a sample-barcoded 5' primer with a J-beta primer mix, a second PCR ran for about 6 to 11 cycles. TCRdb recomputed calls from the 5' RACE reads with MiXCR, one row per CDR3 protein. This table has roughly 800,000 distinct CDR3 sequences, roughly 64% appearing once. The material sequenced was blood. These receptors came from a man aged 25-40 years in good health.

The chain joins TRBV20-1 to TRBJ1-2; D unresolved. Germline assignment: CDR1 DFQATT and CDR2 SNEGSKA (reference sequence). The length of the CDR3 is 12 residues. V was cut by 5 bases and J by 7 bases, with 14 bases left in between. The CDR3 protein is CSAGGRESGYTF. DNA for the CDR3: TGCAGTGCTGGAGGAAGGGAATCTGGCTACACCTTC.

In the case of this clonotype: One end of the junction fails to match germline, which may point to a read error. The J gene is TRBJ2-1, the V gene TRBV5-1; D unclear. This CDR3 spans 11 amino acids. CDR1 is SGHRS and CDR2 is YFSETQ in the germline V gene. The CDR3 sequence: CASSSDNEQFF. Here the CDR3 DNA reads TGTGCCAGCAGTTCGGACAATGAGCAGTTCTTC.

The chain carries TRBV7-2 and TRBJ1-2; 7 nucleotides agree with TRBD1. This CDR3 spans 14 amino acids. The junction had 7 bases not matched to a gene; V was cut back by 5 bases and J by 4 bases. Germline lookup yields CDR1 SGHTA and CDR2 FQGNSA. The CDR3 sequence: CASSPYRQGYGYTF. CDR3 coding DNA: TGTGCCAGCAGCCCGTACCGACAGGGCTATGGCTACACCTTC.

CDR3 residues: CASSLSPAGESSYNEQFF. The CDR3 bases are TGTGCCAGCAGCTTATCACCGGCAGGAGAGTCTTCCTACAATGAGCAGTTCTTC. The rearrangement links TRBV11-1 to TRBJ2-1; D call uncertain. CDR1 and CDR2 (germline): SGHAT, FQDESV (reference sequence). CDR3 length equals 18 residues. With 2 bases removed from V and 1 base from J, the gap between germline ends came to 18 bases. The full variable domain, in which reference TRBV11-1 and TRBJ2-1 provide the parts outside the CDR3, is EAEVAQSPRYKITEKSQAVAFWCDPISGHATLYWYRQILGQGPELLVQFQDESVVDDSQLPKDRFSAERLKGVDSTLKIQPAELGDSAMYLCASSLSPAGESSYNEQFFGPGTRLTVL.

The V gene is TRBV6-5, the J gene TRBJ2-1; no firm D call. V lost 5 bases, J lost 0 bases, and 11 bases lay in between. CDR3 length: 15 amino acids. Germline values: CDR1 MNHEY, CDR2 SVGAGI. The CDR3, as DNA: TGTGCCAGCAGTGTCCGCAGGAGCTCCTACAATGAGCAGTTCTTC. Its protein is CASSVRRSSYNEQFF.

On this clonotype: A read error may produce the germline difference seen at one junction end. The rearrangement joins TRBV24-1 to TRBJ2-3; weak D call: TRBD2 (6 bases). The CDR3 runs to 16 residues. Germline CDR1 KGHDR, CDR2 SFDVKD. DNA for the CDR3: TGTGCCACCAGTGATTCCCCGGGAGTAGGTGCAGATGCGCAGTATTTT. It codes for CATSDSPGVGADAQYF.

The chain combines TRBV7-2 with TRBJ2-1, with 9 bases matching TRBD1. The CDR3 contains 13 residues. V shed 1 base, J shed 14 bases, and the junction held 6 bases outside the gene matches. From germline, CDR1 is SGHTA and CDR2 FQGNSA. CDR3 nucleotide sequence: TGTGCCAGCAGCTTAGGGGGACAGGGAAAGGAGTTCTTC. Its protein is CASSLGGQGKEFF.

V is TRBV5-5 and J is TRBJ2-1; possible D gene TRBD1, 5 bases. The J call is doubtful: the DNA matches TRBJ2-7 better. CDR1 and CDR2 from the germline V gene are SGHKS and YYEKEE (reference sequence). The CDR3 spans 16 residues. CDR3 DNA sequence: TGTGCCAGCAGCACCTCGACAGTGCGGTTTGGCAATGAGCAGTACTTC. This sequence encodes CASSTSTVRFGNEQYF.

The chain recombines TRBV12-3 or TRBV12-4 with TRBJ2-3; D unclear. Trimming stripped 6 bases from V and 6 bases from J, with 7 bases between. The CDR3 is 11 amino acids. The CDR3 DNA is TGTGCCAGCAGGTCAGATGATACGCAGTATTTT. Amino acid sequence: CASRSDDTQYF.